This T cell receptor (beta chain) was sequenced for a study of human T cells and chemical hapten exposure (dated by TCRdb to the early 2020s). At the level of the whole study: For sensitization, 2% DPC in acetone was applied to an approximately 2 cm by approximately 2 cm area of upper inner arm skin. Throughout the study period of around 24 weeks, patients also received therapeutic DPC doses to the scalp every week. Libraries were pooled for sequencing, and per-sample TCR yields varied mainly because of small differences in library volumes within the pool. Blood for TCR sequencing was provided by twenty-nine alopecia patients at one to four time points (pre-sensitization, 2, 6 and 24 weeks). The patient cohort, mostly female, included alopecia areata with under or over 50% scalp involvement, alopecia totalis and alopecia universalis. Patch tests used Finn chambers with 0.01% DPC on the upper back, scored after 6 days by International Contact Dermatitis Research Group standards. Blood was sampled from patients pre-sensitization (week 0) and at 2, 6 and about 24 weeks after DPC sensitization. In alopecia patients, the study followed how the peripheral blood TCR repertoire changed in vivo over primary and secondary sensitization to diphenylcyclopropenone (DPC), a hapten. The full study reports these points: The number of TCRs above 1 in 1000 frequency did not change with DPC sensitization; there was no evidence of global repertoire structure alterations. Significantly more large CDR3 similarity clusters were formed by expanded TCRs than by pre-sensitization or healthy control sets, consistent with antigen-driven responses. Because every patient had alopecia, a presumed autoimmune disease, the patients' immune response might differ from that of healthy individuals. After repeated subsampling, changes were observed in the strength of the expansion versus patch-test correlation and in the threshold at which the correlation became significant. The number of PT1 expanded TCRs positively correlated with patch test score, significant at thresholds 8, 16 and 32 but not 4.

Sample time point, as interpreted from the label and publication: patch test 2, 6 weeks after DPC sensitization. The meaning of the sample's treatment or condition label: therapeutic diphenylcyclopropenone sensitization with weekly scalp DPC. Blood at each patch-test visit was drawn before the patch test was applied. Eligible patients were aged 18 to 70, diagnosed with alopecia, deemed suitable for DPC therapy, and excluded if pregnant. Total RNA was extracted from unfractionated whole blood collected in Tempus Blood RNA tubes. V is reduced by 1 base and J by 7 bases, leaving a spacing of 16 bases between them. The CDR3 starts with the cysteine, ends with the phenylalanine, and has 15 residues. The kept DNA is CDR3 alone, 45 bases in frame from the first base. As encoded in the germline V gene (reference sequence), CDR1 is SEHNR while CDR2 is FQNEAQ. The library relied on RACE. The sequencer listed for this sample is NextSeq 500. During library preparation, unique molecular identifiers were attached to individual cDNA molecules so that TCRs could be counted in a quantitative, reproducible way. For every blood RNA sample, sequencing covered both the TCR alpha and TCR beta chains. Per the authors' processing: A median of about 87,000 TCRs per sample was observed, with a range of roughly 23,224 to 700,000. The Decombinator software suite was used to annotate the V, J and CDR3 of the TCR reads. For the PS versus PT1 abundance plots, all samples were subsampled to the same number of TCRs (28,000). Expanded TCRs were defined as absent before sensitization and observed at least eight times at the 2-week time point. TCRdb itself trimmed the public reads at Q25 with fastp, ran MiXCR and retained productive beta chains. Rows are combined by CDR3 protein, so each entry shows the most common genes and DNA. TCRdb's processing, not the authors' own work, is the source of the V and J calls. In this sample the table shows over 70,000 distinct CDR3 sequences, 8.5% to 9% of which occur a single time. Around 3.5% of the sample lies in the top ten.

This clonotype was picked up many times. It has no known antigen specificity. Base quality data are lacking; no much larger clone is found one base away. The input for sequencing was whole blood, taken in connection with sensitization to the hapten diphenylcyclopropenone (DPC). The V gene is TRBV7-9 and the J gene is TRBJ1-1; perhaps TRBD1 is the D gene, with 5 bases matching. The clonotype was recovered from a woman aged 45 to 65 with alopecia areata. Some clones in this sample may be carry-over from other donors' samples. In nucleotide form, the sequence is TGTGCCAGCAGCTTAGAGCGGGACCGCGGTAGTGAAGCTTTCTTT. Protein translation: CASSLERDRGSEAFF.